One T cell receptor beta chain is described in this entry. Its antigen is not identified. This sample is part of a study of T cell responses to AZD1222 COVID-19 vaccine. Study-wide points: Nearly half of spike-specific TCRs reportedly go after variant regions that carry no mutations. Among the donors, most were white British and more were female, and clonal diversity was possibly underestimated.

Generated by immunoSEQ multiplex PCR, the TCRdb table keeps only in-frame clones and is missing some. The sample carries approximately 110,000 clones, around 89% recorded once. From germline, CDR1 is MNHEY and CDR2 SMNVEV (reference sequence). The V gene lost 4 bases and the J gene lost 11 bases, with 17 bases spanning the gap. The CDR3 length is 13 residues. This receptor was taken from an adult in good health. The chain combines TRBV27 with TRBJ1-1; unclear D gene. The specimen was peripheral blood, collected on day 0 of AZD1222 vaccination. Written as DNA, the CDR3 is TGTGCCAGCAGTTCCGTTGGGTTGGTGGACGCTTTCTTT. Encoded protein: CASSSVGLVDAFF.